These T cell receptor beta chains were read from a single sample in a study of blood T cell repertoires in COVID-19. This table comes from immunoSEQ multiplex PCR, and its TCRdb copy is limited to in-frame clones, with some not included. The table records roughly 18,000 clones, under 95% of them present only once. The sample consisted of peripheral blood. The receptors were sampled from a human donor in a cohort sampled during active COVID-19. Both conserved end residues are part of each CDR3. A D gene is named only where the DNA matches it firmly.

15	TRBJ1-4	TRBV5-1	TRBD1	CASSLGGQGKEKLFF
13	TRBJ2-3	TRBV5-4	-	CASSLVGTDTQYF
14	TRBJ2-5	TRBV7-2	-	CASSLAGGLETQYF
14	TRBJ1-1	TRBV6-2/TRBV6-3	-	CASSYTGNFAEAFF
14	TRBJ2-5	TRBV6-2/TRBV6-3	TRBD1	CASSPQGARETQYF
13	TRBJ2-1	TRBV12-3/TRBV12-4	TRBD2	CASSLLPSGGKFF
12	TRBJ2-3	TRBV7-9	-	CASSLYTDTQYF
14	TRBJ2-6	TRBV20-1	TRBD1	CSATDRAGANVLTF
16	TRBJ2-3	TRBV7-2	TRBD2	CASSFGLAASTDTQYF
15	TRBJ1-6	TRBV11-2	TRBD1	CASSLGPTGGRTLHF
14	TRBJ1-4	TRBV19	-	CASATWGWTEKLFF
16	TRBJ1-5	TRBV5-6	-	CASSLFTGSRNQPQHF
14	TRBJ1-1	TRBV7-9	-	CASSLQGLNTEAFF
15	TRBJ1-4	TRBV5-5	-	CASSPGGFWREKLFF
15	TRBJ2-3	TRBV6-5	-	CASSRRYEGLDTQYF
13	TRBJ2-1	TRBV12-3/TRBV12-4	-	CASSLQTPLGQFF
14	TRBJ1-1	TRBV19	TRBD1	CASSRDRGFTEAFF
15	TRBJ1-3	TRBV19	-	CASSIRQLSGNTIYF